The entry below describes one T cell receptor (beta chain). Per germline, CDR1 MNHNY and CDR2 SVGAGI (reference sequence). This CDR3 contains 11 residues. Trimming cost V 8 bases and J 4 bases, with 9 bases left between them. The data were obtained in a study of blood T cell repertoires in COVID-19. Background on the study: Sites in the United States, Italy and Spain provided acute and convalescent COVID-19 samples. In each case, the material was cDNA or gDNA derived from T cells, B-cell-depleted T cells, or PBMCs.

As handled by the study authors: Cell counts per sample came from amplifying reference gene primers. Method: immunoSEQ multiplex PCR; TCRdb's copy keeps in-frame clones and lacks some. V and J calls and clone size are those listed in that table; D and trimming were worked out from the DNA. The sample has tens of thousands of clones, around 81% seen once; the top ten hold around 3.3%. The material sequenced was peripheral blood. This clonotype originated in a man aged 45-60 years with acute or convalescent COVID-19. The chain recombines TRBV6-6 with TRBJ2-7, with D maybe TRBD1 (6 bases). Written as DNA, the CDR3 is TGTGCCAGCGTGCAGGGGTACGAGCAGTACTTC. Its protein product is CASVQGYEQYF.